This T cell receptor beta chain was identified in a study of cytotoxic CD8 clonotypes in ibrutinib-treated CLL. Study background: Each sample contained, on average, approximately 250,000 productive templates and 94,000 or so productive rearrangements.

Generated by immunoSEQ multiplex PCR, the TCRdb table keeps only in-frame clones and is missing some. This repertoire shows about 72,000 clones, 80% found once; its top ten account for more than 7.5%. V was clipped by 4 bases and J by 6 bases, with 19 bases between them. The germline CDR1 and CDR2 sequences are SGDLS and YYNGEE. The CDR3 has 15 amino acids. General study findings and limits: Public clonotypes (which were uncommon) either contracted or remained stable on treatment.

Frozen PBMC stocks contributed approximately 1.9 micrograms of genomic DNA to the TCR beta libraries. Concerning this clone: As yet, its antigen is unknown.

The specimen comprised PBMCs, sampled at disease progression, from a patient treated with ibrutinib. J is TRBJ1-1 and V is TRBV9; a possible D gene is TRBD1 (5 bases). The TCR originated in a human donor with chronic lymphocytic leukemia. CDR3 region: CASSPPQGLNAEAFF. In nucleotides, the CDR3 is TGTGCCAGCAGCCCTCCCCAGGGACTGAATGCTGAAGCTTTCTTT.